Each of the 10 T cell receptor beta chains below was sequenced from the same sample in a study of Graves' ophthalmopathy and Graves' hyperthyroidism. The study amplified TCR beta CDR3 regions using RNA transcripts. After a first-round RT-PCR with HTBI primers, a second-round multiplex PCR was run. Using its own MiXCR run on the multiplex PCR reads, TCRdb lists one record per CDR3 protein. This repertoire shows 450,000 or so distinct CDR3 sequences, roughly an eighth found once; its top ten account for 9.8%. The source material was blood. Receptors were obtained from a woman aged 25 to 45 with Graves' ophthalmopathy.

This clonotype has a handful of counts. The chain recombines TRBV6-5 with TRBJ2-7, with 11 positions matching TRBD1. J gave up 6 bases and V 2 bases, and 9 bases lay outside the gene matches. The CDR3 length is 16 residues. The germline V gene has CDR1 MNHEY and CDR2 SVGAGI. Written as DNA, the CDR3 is TGTGCCAGCAGTTACGGGGGGACAGGGGGTTTATCCGAGCAGTACTTC. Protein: CASSYGGTGGLSEQYF.

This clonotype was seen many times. CDR3 protein: CASSPGGRGAGETQYF. The CDR3 region has the DNA TGTGCCAGCAGCCCCGGAGGGCGGGGGGCAGGGGAGACCCAGTACTTC. V gene TRBV12-3 or TRBV12-4 combines with J gene TRBJ2-5, with 8 bases that match TRBD2. This CDR3 is 16 amino acids long. V trimming: 6 bases; J trimming: 5 bases; junction bases outside the gene matches: 14.

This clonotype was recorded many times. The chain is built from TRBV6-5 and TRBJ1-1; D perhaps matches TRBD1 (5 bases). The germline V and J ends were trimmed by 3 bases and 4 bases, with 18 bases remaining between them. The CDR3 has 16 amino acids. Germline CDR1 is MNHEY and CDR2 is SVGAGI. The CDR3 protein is CASSYPSGTMGTEAFF. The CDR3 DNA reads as TGTGCCAGCAGTTATCCCTCCGGGACGATGGGCACTGAAGCTTTCTTT.

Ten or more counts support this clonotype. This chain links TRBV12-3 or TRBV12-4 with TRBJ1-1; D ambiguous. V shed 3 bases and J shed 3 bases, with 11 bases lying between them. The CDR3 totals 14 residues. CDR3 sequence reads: CASSLPASDTEAFF. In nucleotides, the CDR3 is TGTGCCAGCAGTTTGCCAGCGTCGGACACTGAAGCTTTCTTT.

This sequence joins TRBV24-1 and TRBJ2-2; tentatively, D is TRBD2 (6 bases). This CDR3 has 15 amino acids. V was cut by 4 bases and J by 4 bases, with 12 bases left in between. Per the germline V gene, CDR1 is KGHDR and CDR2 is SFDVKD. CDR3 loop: CATSETGAGTGELFF. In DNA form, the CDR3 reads TGTGCCACCAGTGAGACGGGAGCGGGCACCGGGGAGCTGTTTTTT.

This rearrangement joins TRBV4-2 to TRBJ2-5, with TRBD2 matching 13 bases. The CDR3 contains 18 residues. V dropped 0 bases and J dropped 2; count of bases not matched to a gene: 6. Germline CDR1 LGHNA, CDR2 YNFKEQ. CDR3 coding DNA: TGTGCCAGCAGCCAAGAACTAGCGGGGGGGCCAGAGCAAGAGACCCAGTACTTC. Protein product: CASSQELAGGPEQETQYF.

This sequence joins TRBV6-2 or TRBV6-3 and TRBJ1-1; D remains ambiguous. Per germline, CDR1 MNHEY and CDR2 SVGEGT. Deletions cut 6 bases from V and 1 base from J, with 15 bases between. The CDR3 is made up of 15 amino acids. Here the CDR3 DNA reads TGTGCCAGCAGACAAGGGAGAGGGTCGAACACTGAAGCTTTCTTT. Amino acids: CASRQGRGSNTEAFF.

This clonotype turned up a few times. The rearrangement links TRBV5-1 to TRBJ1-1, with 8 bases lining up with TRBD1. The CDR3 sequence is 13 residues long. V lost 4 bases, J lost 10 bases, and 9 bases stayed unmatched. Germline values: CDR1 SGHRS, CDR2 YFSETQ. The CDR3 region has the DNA TGCGCCAGCAGCCCGGGACAGGAAGTGGGAGCTTTCTTT. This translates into CASSPGQEVGAFF. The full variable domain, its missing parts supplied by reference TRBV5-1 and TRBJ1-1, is KAGVTQTPRYLIKTRGQQVTLSCSPISGHRSVSWYQQTPGQGLQFLFEYFSETQRNKGNFPGRFSGRQFSNSRSEMNVSTLELGDSALYLCASSPGQEVGAFFGQGTRLTVV.

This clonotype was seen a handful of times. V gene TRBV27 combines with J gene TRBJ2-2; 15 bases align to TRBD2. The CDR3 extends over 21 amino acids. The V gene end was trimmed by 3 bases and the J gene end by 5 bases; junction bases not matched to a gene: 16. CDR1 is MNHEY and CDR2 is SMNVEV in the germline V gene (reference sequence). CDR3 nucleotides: TGTGCCAGCAGTTTCCTCATTCCGGGACTAGCGGGAGGTGGTATTACCGGGGAGCTGTTTTTT. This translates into CASSFLIPGLAGGGITGELFF.

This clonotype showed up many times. CDR3 DNA sequence: TGTGCCATCAGAAGACCCTCGGGGAGCACAGATACGCAGTATTTT. This gives the protein CAIRRPSGSTDTQYF. The rearrangement links TRBV10-3 to TRBJ2-3; D is perhaps TRBD2 (5 bases). V was cut by 6 bases and J by 0 bases, with 13 bases left in between. The length of the CDR3 is 15 residues. Germline V gene data show CDR1 as ENHRY and CDR2 as SYGVKD.